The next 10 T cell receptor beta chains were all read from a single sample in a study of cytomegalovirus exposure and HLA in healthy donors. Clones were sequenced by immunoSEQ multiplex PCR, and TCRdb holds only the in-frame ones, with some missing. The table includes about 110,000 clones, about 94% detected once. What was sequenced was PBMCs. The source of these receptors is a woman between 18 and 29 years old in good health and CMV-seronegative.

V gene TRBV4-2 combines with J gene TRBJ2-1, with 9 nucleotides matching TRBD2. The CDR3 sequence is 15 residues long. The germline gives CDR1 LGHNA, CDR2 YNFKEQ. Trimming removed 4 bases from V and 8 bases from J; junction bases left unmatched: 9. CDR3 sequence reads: CASSPPLTSGHEQFF. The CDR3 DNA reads TGTGCCAGCAGCCCTCCTCTGACTAGCGGCCATGAGCAGTTCTTC.

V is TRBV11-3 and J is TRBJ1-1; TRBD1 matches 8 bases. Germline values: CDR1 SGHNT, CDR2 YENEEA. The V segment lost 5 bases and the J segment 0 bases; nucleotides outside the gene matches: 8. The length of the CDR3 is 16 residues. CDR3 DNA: TGTGCCAGCAGCCTACTCGGACAGGGAGTGAACACTGAAGCTTTCTTT. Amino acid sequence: CASSLLGQGVNTEAFF.

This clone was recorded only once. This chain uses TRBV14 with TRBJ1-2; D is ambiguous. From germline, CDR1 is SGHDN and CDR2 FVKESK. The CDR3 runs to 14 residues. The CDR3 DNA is TGTCCCAAAGGAGGTTACTACTCAAACTATGGCTACACCTTC. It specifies CPKGGYYSNYGYTF. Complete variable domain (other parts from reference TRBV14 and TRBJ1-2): EAGVTQFPSHSVIEKGQTVTLRCDPISGHDNLYWYRRVMGKEIKFLLHFVKESKQDESGMPNNRFLAERTGGTYSTLKVQPAELEDSGVYFCPKGGYYSNYGYTFGSGTRLTVV.

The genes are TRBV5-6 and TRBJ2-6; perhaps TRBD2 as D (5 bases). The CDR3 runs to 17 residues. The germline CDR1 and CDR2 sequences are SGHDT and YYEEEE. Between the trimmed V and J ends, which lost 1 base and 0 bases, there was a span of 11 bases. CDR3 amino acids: CASSLPGSLSGANVLTF. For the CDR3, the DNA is TGTGCCAGCAGCTTGCCGGGGTCGCTCTCTGGGGCCAACGTCCTGACTTTC.

CDR3 amino acids: CASSMGGGLAKNIQYF. The CDR3 coding sequence is TGTGCCAGTAGTATGGGCGGGGGGCTAGCCAAAAACATTCAGTACTTC. The V and J genes are TRBV19 and TRBJ2-4; 8 bases line up with TRBD2. Germline values: CDR1 LNHDA, CDR2 SQIVND (reference sequence). The CDR3 is 16 residues long. J lost 0 bases, V lost 3 bases, and 4 bases had no gene match.

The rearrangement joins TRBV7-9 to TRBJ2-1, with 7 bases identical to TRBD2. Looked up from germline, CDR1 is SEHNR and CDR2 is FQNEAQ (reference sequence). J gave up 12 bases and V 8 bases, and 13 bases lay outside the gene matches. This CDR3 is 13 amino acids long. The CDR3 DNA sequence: TGTGCCAGCGTGGACCCCCCCGCGGGGGTGCAGTTCTTC. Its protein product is CASVDPPAGVQFF. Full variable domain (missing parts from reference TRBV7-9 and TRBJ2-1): DTGVSQNPRHKITKRGQNVTFRCDPISEHNRLYWYRQTLGQGPEFLTYFQNEAQLEKSRLLSDRFSAERPKGSFSTLEIQRTEQGDSAMYLCASVDPPAGVQFFGPGTRLTVL.

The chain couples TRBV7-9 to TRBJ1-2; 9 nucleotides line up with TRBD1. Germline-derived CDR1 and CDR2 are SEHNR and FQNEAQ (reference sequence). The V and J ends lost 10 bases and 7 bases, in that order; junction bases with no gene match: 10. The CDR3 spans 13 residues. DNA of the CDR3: TGTGCCACCGTAACAGGGGGCGCAACTGGCTACACCTTC. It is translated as CATVTGGATGYTF.

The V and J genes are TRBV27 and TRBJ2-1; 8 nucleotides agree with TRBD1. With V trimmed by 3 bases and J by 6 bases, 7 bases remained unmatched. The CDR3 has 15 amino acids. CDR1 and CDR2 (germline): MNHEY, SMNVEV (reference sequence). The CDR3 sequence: CASSFRGQVGNEQFF. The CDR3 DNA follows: TGTGCCAGCAGTTTCAGGGGGCAGGTTGGCAATGAGCAGTTCTTC.

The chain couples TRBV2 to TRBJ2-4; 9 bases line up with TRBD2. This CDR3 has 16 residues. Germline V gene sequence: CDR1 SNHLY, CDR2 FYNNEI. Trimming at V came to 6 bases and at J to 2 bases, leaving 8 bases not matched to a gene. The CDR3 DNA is TGTGCCAGCAGGAACCCTAGCGGGGCCACCAAAAACATTCAGTACTTC. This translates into CASRNPSGATKNIQYF. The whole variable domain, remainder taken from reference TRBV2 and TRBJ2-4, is EPEVTQTPSHQVTQMGQEVILRCVPISNHLYFYWYRQILGQKVEFLVSFYNNEISEKSEIFDDQFSVERPDGSNFTLKIRSTKLEDSAMYFCASRNPSGATKNIQYFGAGTRLSVL.

The CDR3 nucleotides read TGTGCCAGCAGTGTTGGCAGGGGAGCAGGTCAGCCCCAGCATTTT. It is translated as CASSVGRGAGQPQHF. J is TRBJ1-5 and V is TRBV2, with D perhaps TRBD1 (6 bases). V lost 4 bases and J lost 6, with 16 bases in between. The CDR3 contains 15 residues. CDR1 and CDR2 from the germline V gene are SNHLY and FYNNEI.